This paragraph reports one T cell receptor (beta chain). Its antigen is not identified. This entry belongs to a study of T cell responses to AZD1222 COVID-19 vaccine. Whole-study findings and limits: Females outnumbered males among donors, who were mostly white British; clonal diversity was possibly underestimated.

The CDR3 is made up of 15 amino acids. In germline, CDR1 is KGHSH, CDR2 LQKENI. V was clipped by 3 bases and J by 4 bases; unmatched bases: 5. Analyses pooled second doses at about 4 or about 12 weeks. Produced via immunoSEQ multiplex PCR; TCRdb's table is partial and in-frame only. The table lists around 120,000 clones, approximately 90% of them singletons, with roughly 1.6% in the top ten. Here the sequenced sample was peripheral blood, taken 28 days after the second AZD1222 dose. The chain carries TRBV18 and TRBJ1-3; 8 bases fit TRBD1. This receptor was identified in an adult who received the AZD1222 COVID-19 vaccine. The DNA of the CDR3 is TGTGCCAGCTCACCGCAACAGGGGGTCGGAAACACCATATATTTT. It is translated as CASSPQQGVGNTIYF.